This TCR beta chain originates from a study of blood T cell repertoires in COVID-19. V was trimmed by 5 bases and J by 3 bases, leaving 8 bases between them. Germline V gene data show CDR1 as SQVTM and CDR2 as ANQGSEA. This CDR3 comprises 12 residues. Using immunoSEQ multiplex PCR, the repertoire was profiled, and TCRdb retains in-frame clones only, with some absent. The sample shows tens of thousands of clones, about 88% of them seen only once. Source material: PBMCs or T cells enriched from blood (not recorded which). This sequence joins TRBV29-1 and TRBJ1-3; TRBD1 is a possible D gene (6 bases). The TCR originated in a woman between 50 and 59 years old who had recovered from COVID-19. The CDR3 DNA reads TGCAGCGTTTGGACAGTTGGAAACACCATATATTTT. It is translated as CSVWTVGNTIYF.